The clone carrying this T cell receptor (beta chain) occurred once. What it binds is unknown. Per germline, CDR1 MGHRA and CDR2 YSYEKL. The germline V and J ends were trimmed by 3 bases and 5 bases, with 19 bases remaining between them. CDR3 size: 16 residues. Primers included in the PCR were 60 Vbeta and 13 Jbeta primers. In the original processing: In a later analysis, of around 83 million unique beta chains, roughly 9.9 million appeared in at least two donors. Method: immunoSEQ multiplex PCR; TCRdb's copy keeps in-frame clones and lacks some. V and J calls and clone size are given by that table; D and trimming were obtained from the DNA. Of 95,000 to 150,000 clones listed, 60% to 85% were seen once; the top ten hold 6.3%. The record originates from a study of cytomegalovirus exposure and HLA in healthy donors. Looking at the study overall: An analysis done earlier identified 90 million to 120 million unique TCR beta sequences from around 180 million T cells. The study, taken as a whole, reports: For most TCR beta V segments, an earlier analysis put the productive rate at about 90% or about 30% of the time. As was reported, the classifier diagnosed cytomegalovirus status with high specificity and sensitivity.

Sequenced: PBMCs. This TCR was recovered from a woman in her thirties or forties in good health and CMV-seronegative. This rearrangement joins TRBV4-1 to TRBJ2-5; no reliable D call. CDR3 residues: CASSHMGSGMRETQYF. The CDR3 DNA sequence: TGCGCCAGCAGCCATATGGGCTCAGGAATGCGCGAGACCCAGTACTTC.